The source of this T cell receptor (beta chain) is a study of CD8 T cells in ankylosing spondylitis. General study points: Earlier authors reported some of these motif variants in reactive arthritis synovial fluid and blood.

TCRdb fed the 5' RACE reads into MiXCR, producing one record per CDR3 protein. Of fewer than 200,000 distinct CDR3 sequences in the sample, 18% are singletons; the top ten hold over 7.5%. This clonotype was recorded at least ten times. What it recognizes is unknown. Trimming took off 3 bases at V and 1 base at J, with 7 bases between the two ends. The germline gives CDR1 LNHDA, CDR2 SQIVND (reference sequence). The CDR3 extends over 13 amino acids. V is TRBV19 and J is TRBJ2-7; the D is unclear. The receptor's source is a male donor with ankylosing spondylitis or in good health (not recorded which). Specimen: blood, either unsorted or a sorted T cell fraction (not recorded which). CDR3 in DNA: TGTGCCAGTAGTATCGGAATTTCCTACGAGCAGTACTTC. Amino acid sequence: CASSIGISYEQYF.